This entry describes one T cell receptor beta chain. This clone was seen a single time. It has no known antigen specificity. No base quality information exists; no much larger clone differs at one position. The library was obtained by the immunoSEQ multiplex PCR assay. TCRdb retrieved this table from immuneACCESS and kept in-frame rearrangements only. Not all clones are present; in checked studies, unresolved V genes account for under half, and no reason is known for the remainder. Present in this sample are 20,000 to 30,000 clones, around four fifths of which were seen just once. The ten largest clones take up 20% to 25% of the sample. This sample is part of a study of radiotherapy plus CTLA-4 blockade in lung cancer listed by TCRdb under 2018. Turning to the overall study: Among the enrolled patients, approximately 17% had an objective response, and less than 40% reached disease control. Findings and caveats that apply to the study as a whole: The strongest predictors of response were reported to be early dynamic shifts in blood T cell clones along with a rise in serum interferon-beta following radiation. TCR clones derived from tumors expanded in peripheral blood after treatment with radiotherapy and ipilimumab.

CDR1 and CDR2 (SNHLY, FYNNEI) derive from the germline V gene. Trimming at the junction amounts to 8 bases on V and 9 bases on J, and the germline ends lie 19 bases apart. The CDR3 spans 14 residues, from the cysteine through the phenylalanine. Only the CDR3 DNA is retained, 42 bases long and in frame from the first base. In this study, focal radiation therapy paired with CTLA-4 blockade (ipilimumab) was tested in patients who had chemo-refractory metastatic non-small-cell lung cancer. Material: peripheral blood, obtained from a patient treated with radiotherapy plus ipilimumab. The clonotype comes from a human donor with non-small cell lung cancer that progressed on radiotherapy plus ipilimumab. This chain is built from TRBV2 and TRBJ2-2; the D match is possibly TRBD1 or TRBD2, with 6 bases aligned in each. The CDR3 corresponds to CASLLEPGARELFF. The nucleotide sequence is TGTGCCAGCCTCCTCGAGCCGGGGGCCAGGGAGCTGTTTTTT. Reference TRBV2 and TRBJ2-2 genes cover what lies past the CDR3, so the full variable domain is EPEVTQTPSHQVTQMGQEVILRCVPISNHLYFYWYRQILGQKVEFLVSFYNNEISEKSEIFDDQFSVERPDGSNFTLKIRSTKLEDSAMYFCASLLEPGARELFFGEGSRLTVL.